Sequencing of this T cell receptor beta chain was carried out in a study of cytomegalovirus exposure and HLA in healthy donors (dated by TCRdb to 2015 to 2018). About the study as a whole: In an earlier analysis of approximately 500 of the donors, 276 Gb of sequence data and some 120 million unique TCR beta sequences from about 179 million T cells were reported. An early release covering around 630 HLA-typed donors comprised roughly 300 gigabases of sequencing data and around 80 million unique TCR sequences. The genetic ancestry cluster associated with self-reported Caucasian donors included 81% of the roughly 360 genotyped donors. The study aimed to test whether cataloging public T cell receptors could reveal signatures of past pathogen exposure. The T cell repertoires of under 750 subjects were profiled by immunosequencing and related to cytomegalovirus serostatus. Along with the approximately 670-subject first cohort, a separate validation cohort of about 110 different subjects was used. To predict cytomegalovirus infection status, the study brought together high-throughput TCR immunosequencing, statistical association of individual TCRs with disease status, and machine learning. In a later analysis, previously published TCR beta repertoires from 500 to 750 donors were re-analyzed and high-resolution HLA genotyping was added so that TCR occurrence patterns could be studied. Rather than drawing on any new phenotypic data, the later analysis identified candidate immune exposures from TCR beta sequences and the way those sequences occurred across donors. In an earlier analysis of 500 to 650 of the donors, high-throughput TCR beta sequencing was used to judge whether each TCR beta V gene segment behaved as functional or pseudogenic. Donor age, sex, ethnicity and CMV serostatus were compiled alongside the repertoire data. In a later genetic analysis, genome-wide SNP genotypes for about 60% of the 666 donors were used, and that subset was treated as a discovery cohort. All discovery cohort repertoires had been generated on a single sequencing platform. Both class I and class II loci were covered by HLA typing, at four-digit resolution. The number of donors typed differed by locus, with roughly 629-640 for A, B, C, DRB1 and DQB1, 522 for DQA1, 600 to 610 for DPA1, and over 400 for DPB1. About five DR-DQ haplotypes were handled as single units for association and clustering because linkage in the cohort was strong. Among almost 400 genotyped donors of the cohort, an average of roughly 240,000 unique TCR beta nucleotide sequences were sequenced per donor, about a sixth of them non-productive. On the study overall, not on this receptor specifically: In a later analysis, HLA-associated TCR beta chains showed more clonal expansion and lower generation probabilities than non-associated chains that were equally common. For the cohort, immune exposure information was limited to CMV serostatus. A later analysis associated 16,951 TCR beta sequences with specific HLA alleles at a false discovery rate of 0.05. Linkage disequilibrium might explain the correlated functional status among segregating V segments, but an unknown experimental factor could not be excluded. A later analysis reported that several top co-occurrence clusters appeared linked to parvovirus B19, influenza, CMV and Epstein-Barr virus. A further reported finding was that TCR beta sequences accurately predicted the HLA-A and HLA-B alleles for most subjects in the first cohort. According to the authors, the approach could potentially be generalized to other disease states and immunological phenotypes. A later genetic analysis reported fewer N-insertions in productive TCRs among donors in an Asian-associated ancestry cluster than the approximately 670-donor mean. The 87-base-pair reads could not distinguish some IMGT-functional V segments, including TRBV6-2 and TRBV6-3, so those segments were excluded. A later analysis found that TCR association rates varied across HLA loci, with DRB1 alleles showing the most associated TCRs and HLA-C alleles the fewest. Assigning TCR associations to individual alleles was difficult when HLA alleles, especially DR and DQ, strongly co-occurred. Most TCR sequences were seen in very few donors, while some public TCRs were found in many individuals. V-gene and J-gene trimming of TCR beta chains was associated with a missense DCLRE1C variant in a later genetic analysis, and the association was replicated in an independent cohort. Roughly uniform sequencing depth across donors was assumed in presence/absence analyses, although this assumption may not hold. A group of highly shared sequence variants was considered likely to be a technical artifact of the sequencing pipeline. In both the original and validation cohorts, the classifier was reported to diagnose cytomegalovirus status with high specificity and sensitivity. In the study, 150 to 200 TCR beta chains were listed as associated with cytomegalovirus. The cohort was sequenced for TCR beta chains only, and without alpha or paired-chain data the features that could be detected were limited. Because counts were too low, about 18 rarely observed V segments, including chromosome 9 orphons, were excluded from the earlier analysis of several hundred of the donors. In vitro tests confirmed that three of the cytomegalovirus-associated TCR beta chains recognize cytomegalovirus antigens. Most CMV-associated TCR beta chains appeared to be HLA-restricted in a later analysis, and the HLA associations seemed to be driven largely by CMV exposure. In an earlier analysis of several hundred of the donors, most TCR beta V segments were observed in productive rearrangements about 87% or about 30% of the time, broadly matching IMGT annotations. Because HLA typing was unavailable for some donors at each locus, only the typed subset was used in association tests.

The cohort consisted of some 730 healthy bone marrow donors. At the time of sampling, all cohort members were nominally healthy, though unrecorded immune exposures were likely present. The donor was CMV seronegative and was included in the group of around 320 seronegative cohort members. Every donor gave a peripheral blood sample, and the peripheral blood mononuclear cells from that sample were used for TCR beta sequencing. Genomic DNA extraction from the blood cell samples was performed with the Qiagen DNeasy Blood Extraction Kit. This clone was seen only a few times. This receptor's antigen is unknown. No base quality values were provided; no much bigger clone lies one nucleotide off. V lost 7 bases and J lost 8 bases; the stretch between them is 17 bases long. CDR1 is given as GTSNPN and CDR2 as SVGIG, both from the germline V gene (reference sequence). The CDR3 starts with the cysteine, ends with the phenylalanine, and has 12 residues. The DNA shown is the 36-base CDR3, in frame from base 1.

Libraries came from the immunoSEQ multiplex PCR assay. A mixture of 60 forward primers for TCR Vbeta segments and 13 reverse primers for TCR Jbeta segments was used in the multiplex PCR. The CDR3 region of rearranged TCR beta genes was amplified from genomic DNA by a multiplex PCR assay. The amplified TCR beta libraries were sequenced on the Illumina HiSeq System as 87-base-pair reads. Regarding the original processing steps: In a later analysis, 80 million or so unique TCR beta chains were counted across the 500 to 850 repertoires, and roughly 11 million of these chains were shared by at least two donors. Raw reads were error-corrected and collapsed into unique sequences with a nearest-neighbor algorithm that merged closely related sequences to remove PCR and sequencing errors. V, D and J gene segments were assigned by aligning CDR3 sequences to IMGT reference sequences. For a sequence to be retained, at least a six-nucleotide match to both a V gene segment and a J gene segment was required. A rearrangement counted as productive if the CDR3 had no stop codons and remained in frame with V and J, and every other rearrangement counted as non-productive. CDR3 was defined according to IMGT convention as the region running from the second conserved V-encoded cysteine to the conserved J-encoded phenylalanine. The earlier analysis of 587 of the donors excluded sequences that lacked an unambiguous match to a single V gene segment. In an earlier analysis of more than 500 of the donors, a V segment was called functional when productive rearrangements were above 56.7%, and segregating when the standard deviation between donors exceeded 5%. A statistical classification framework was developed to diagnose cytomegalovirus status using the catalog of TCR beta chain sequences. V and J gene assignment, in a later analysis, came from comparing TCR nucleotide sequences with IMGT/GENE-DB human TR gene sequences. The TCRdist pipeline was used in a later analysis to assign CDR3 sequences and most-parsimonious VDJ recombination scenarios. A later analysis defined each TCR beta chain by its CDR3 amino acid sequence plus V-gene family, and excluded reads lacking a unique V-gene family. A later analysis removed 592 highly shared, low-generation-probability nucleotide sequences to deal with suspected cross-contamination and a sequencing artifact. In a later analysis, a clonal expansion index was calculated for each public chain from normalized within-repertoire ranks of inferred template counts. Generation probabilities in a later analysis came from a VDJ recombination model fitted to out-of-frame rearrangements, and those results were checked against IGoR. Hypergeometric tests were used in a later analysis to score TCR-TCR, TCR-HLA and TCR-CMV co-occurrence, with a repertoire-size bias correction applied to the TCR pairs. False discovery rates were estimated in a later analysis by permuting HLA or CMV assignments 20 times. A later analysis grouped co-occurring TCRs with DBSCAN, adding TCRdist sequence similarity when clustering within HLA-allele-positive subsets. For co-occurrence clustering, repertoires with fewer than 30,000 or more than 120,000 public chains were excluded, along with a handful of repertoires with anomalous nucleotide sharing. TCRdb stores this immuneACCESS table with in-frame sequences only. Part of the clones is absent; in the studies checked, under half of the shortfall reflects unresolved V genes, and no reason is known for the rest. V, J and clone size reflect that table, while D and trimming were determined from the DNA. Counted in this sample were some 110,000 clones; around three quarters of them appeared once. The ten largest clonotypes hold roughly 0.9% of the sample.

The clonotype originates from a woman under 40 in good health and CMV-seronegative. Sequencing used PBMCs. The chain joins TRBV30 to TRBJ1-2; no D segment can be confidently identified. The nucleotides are TGTGCCTTTGTACGGGAGACCGGAGGCTACACCTTC. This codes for CAFVRETGGYTF.